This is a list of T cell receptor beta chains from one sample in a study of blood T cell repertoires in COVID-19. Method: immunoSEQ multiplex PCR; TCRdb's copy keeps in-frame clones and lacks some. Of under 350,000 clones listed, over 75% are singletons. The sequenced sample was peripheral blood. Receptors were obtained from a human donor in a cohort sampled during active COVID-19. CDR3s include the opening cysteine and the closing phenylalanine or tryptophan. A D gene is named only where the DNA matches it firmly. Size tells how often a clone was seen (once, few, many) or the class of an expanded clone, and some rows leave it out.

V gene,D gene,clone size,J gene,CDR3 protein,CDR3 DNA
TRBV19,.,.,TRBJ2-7,CASSGSPASYEQYF,TGTGCCAGTAGCGGGAGTCCCGCCTCCTACGAGCAGTACTTC
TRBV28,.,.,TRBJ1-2,CASSLWADTNYGYTF,TGTGCCAGCAGTTTATGGGCAGACACTAACTATGGCTACACCTTC
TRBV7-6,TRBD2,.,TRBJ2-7,CASSFRSGSYEQYF,TGTGCCAGCAGCTTTCGTAGCGGGAGTTACGAGCAGTACTTC
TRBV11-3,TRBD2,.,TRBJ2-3,CASSVRTSGVCTDTQYF,TGTGCCAGCAGCGTTCGGACTAGCGGAGTCTGCACAGATACGCAGTATTTT
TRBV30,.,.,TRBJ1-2,CAWSTAVYGYTF,TGTGCCTGGAGTACAGCGGTCTATGGCTACACCTTC
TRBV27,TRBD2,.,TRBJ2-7,CATRGLAGREQYF,TGTGCCACTCGAGGACTAGCGGGACGCGAGCAGTACTTC
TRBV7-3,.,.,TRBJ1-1,CASSSDRDSEAFF,TGTGCCAGCAGCTCCGACAGAGATTCTGAAGCTTTCTTT
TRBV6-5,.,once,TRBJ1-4,CASRPRRQINEKLFF,TGTGCCAGCAGGCCTCGTAGACAGATCAATGAAAAACTGTTTTTT
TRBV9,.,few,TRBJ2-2,CASGRNTGELFF,TGTGCCAGCGGGAGAAACACCGGGGAGCTGTTTTTT
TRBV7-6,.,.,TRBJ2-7,CASSQSRAYEQYF,TGTGCCAGCAGCCAATCGAGGGCCTACGAGCAGTACTTC
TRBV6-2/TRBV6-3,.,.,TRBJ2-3,CASSYLWGQPDTQYF,TGTGCCAGCAGTTACCTCTGGGGGCAACCAGATACGCAGTATTTT
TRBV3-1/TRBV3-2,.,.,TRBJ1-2,CASSHRGGNDGYTF,TGTGCCAGCAGCCACAGAGGAGGGAACGATGGCTACACCTTC
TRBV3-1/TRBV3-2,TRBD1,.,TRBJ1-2,CASSQDHPLGPLRQGRMGGYTF,TGTGCCAGCAGCCAAGATCATCCCCTCGGGCCCCTCAGACAGGGTAGGATGGGTGGCTACACCTTC
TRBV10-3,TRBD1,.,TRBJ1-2,CAISESVRGPGYGYTF,TGTGCCATCAGTGAGTCGGTGAGGGGGCCTGGCTATGGCTACACCTTC
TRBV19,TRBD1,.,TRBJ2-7,CASSPRQGSYEQYF,TGTGCCAGTAGTCCACGACAGGGTTCCTACGAGCAGTACTTC
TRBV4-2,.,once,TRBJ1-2,CASSQEPRGVDYGYTF,TGTGCCAGCAGCCAAGAGCCCCGCGGGGTTGACTATGGCTACACCTTC
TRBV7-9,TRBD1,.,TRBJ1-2,CASSPTGTETLYGYTF,TGTGCCAGCAGCCCTACCGGGACAGAAACGCTTTATGGCTACACCTTC
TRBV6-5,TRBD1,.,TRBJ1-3,CATSRDSSGNTIYF,TGTGCCACCTCCCGGGACAGCTCTGGAAACACCATATATTTT
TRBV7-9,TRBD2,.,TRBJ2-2,CASSWTSGRTTGELFF,TGTGCCAGCAGCTGGACTAGCGGGAGGACCACCGGGGAGCTGTTTTTT
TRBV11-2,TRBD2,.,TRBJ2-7,CASSLGLLAGSYEQYF,TGTGCCAGCAGCTTAGGCTTGCTAGCGGGTAGCTACGAGCAGTACTTC
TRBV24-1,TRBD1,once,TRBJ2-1,CATTGTESNEQFF,TGTGCCACCACGGGGACAGAGAGCAATGAGCAGTTCTTC
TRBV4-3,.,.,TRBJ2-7,CASSRGRTYEQYF,TGCGCCAGCAGCCGCGGGCGGACCTACGAGCAGTACTTC
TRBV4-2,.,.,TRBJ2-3,CASSQDGKTDTQYF,TGTGCCAGCAGCCAAGATGGCAAAACAGATACGCAGTATTTT
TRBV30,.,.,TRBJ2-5,CAWSLTATSQETQYF,TGTGCCTGGAGTCTCACTGCGACATCGCAAGAGACCCAGTACTTC
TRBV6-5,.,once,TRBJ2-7,CASSYSSAHSIYEQYF,TGTGCCAGCAGTTACTCGTCCGCACACAGTATCTACGAGCAGTACTTC
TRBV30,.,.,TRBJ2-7,CAWDDKGGSSYEQYF,TGTGCCTGGGACGATAAAGGGGGTTCCTCCTACGAGCAGTACTTC
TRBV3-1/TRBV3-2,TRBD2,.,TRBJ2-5,CASSQAGGRETQYF,TGTGCCAGCAGCCAAGCGGGGGGGAGAGAGACCCAGTACTTC
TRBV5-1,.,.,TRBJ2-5,CASSAGAGGGETQYF,TGCGCCAGCAGCGCCGGAGCGGGTGGGGGAGAGACCCAGTACTTC
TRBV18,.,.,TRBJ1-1,CASSPPGINMNTEAFF,TGTGCCAGCTCACCTCCGGGGATTAATATGAACACTGAAGCTTTCTTT
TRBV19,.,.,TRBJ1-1,CASSTYSGLGTEAFF,TGTGCCAGTAGTACCTACTCAGGTCTCGGCACTGAAGCTTTCTTT
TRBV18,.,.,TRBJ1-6,CASSPAYEGPLHF,TGTGCCAGCTCACCGGCTTACGAGGGTCCCCTCCACTTT
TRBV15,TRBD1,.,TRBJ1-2,CATSRALGQGNGYTF,TGTGCCACCAGCAGAGCTCTGGGACAGGGGAATGGCTACACCTTC
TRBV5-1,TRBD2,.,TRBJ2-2,CASSSMTSGPRNTGELFF,TGCGCCAGCAGCTCTATGACTAGCGGCCCGCGAAACACCGGGGAGCTGTTTTTT
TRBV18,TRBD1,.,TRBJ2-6,CASSLDRAGANVLTF,TGTGCCAGCTCCCTCGACAGGGCTGGGGCCAACGTCCTGACTTTC
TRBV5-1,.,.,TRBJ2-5,CASSLAEETQYF,TGCGCCAGCAGCTTGGCCGAGGAGACCCAGTACTTC
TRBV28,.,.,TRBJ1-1,CASTVGGVRRNEAFF,TGTGCCAGCACCGTAGGCGGGGTAAGGAGGAATGAAGCTTTCTTT
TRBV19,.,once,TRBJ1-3,CASSDFRSGNTIYF,TGTGCCAGCAGCGATTTCCGCTCTGGAAACACCATATATTTT
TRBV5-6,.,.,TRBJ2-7,CASSLAAGEQYF,TGTGCCAGCAGCTTGGCGGCAGGCGAGCAGTACTTC
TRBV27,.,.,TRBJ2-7,CASSSGLLYEQYF,TGTGCCAGCAGTTCAGGTCTCCTCTACGAGCAGTACTTC
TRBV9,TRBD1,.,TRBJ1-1,CASSPRDRGMNTEAFF,TGTGCCAGCAGCCCCCGGGACAGGGGCATGAACACTGAAGCTTTCTTT
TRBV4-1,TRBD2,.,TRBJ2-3,CASSQDPWTSGPTDTQYF,TGCGCCAGCAGCCAAGATCCCTGGACTAGCGGTCCGACAGATACGCAGTATTTT
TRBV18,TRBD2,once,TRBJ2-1,CASSPTSGRAFYNEQFF,TGTGCCAGCTCACCGACTAGCGGGAGGGCCTTCTACAATGAGCAGTTCTTC
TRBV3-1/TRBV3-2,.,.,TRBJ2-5,CASSQDSGILETQYF,TGTGCCAGCAGCCAAGATTCCGGGATCCTAGAGACCCAGTACTTC
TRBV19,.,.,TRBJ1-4,CASSWGVLTTNEKLFF,TGTGCCAGTAGTTGGGGAGTCCTAACAACTAATGAAAAACTGTTTTTT
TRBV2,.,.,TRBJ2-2,CASSEVPSGELFF,TGTGCCAGCAGTGAAGTTCCCTCCGGGGAGCTGTTTTTT
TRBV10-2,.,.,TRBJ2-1,CASSESRSWNEQFF,TGCGCCAGCAGTGAGTCGAGAAGTTGGAATGAGCAGTTCTTC
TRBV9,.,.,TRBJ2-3,CASSAQATSTDTQYF,TGTGCCAGCAGCGCCCAAGCGACTTCCACAGATACGCAGTATTTT
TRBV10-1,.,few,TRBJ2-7,CASSESPGYEQYF,TGCGCCAGCAGTGAGTCCCCGGGCTACGAGCAGTACTTC
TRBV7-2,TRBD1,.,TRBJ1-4,CASSLNRGREKLFF,TGTGCCAGCAGCTTGAACAGGGGACGGGAAAAACTGTTTTTT
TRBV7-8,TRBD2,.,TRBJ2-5,CASSQGLAGVATQYF,TGTGCCAGCAGCCAGGGACTAGCGGGAGTTGCGACCCAGTACTTC
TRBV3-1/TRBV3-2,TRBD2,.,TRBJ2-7,CASRDTSGSLAYEQYF,TGTGCCAGCCGGGATACTAGCGGGAGTCTCGCCTACGAGCAGTACTTC
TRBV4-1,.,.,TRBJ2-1,CASSQERGNEQFF,TGCGCCAGCAGCCAAGAAAGGGGCAATGAGCAGTTCTTC
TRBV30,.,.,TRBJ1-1,CAWSVQVNTEAFF,TGTGCCTGGAGTGTGCAGGTGAACACTGAAGCTTTCTTT
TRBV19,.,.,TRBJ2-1,CAADKGRFEQFF,TGTGCCGCAGATAAGGGGAGGTTTGAGCAGTTCTTC